The 15 T cell receptor beta chains below were found in one sample sequenced in a study of T cells in Graves' hyperthyroidism and ophthalmopathy. TCR beta CDR3 sequences were amplified from RNA transcripts. The HTBI set primed first-round TCR CDR3 RT-PCR. MiXCR was run by TCRdb on the multiplex PCR reads, yielding one entry per CDR3 protein. The sample contains about 570,000 distinct CDR3 sequences, around 46% of which appear only once. The sequencing sample was made of peripheral blood or thyroid tissue (not recorded which). The receptors were gathered from an adult woman with Graves' disease, either hyperthyroidism or ophthalmopathy (not recorded which).

CDR3 in amino acids: CASSLSFMAVSNQPQHF. In DNA, the CDR3 is TGTGCCAGCAGTTTATCGTTTATGGCAGTTTCCAATCAGCCCCAGCATTTT. The rearrangement uses TRBV28 and TRBJ1-5; D gene unclear. Looked up from germline, CDR1 is MDHEN and CDR2 is SYDVKM. V lost 1 base to trimming and J lost 3 bases, with 16 bases between them. This CDR3 comprises 17 residues. Looking up the rest from reference TRBV28 and TRBJ1-5 gives the full variable domain: DVKVTQSSRYLVKRTGEKVFLECVQDMDHENMFWYRQDPGLGLRLIYFSYDVKMKEKGDIPEGYSVSREKKERFSLILESASTNQTSMYLCASSLSFMAVSNQPQHFGDGTRLSIL.

The chain has TRBV5-4 and TRBJ2-3; a possible D gene is TRBD2 (7 bases). The CDR3 is made up of 16 amino acids. Trimming took 3 bases from V and 6 from J, leaving 20 bases between them. The germline CDR1 and CDR2 sequences are SGHNT and YYREEE (reference sequence). The DNA for the CDR3 is TGTGCCAGCAGCTCGGGGCTAGGGGGGGTGATGGATACGCAGTATTTT. Its protein product is CASSSGLGGVMDTQYF.

Here the CDR3 DNA reads TGTGCCAGCAGCCCAAGGGGACTAGCGGGAGTAGACAATGAGCAGTTCTTC. Its translation: CASSPRGLAGVDNEQFF. The V gene is TRBV7-3, the J gene TRBJ2-1; the match to TRBD2 covers 14 bases. Germline V gene data show CDR1 as SGHTA and CDR2 as FQGTGA. This CDR3 region has 17 residues. V shed 5 bases, J shed 5 bases, and the junction held 8 bases outside the gene matches.

The sample holds many counts of this clonotype. The gene calls are TRBV29-1 and TRBJ1-1, with a tentative D call TRBD1 (6 bases). With 5 bases removed from V and 5 bases from J, the gap between germline ends came to 18 bases. Per the germline V gene, CDR1 is SQVTM and CDR2 is ANQGSEA. CDR3 length: 14 amino acids. The CDR3 DNA sequence: TGCAGCGTTTTAGGGTCAGGGGAGAGGACTGAAGCTTTCTTT. Residues: CSVLGSGERTEAFF.

The rearrangement links TRBV5-6 to TRBJ1-6; TRBD1 agrees at 8 bases. The CDR3 consists of 16 residues. Losses at the gene ends were 4 bases for V and 8 bases for J; bases not matched to a gene: 11. Germline CDR1 is SGHDT and CDR2 is YYEEEE. CDR3 residues: CASSATGVSTYSPLHF. CDR3 coding DNA: TGTGCCAGCAGCGCGACAGGGGTTAGTACTTATTCACCCCTCCACTTT.

In this sample, this clonotype turned up many times. The chain uses TRBV10-2 and TRBJ2-7; 7 bases line up with TRBD1. Trimming took 7 bases from V and 2 from J; bases not matched to a gene: 11. CDR1 WSHSY and CDR2 SAAADI come from the germline V gene. The CDR3 has 15 residues. This CDR3 reads CASKNSRDSTYEQYF. CDR3 sequence (DNA): TGCGCCAGCAAAAACTCCCGGGACAGCACCTACGAGCAGTACTTC.

This clonotype was observed a handful of times. This chain joins TRBV4-1 and TRBJ1-1; D ambiguous. Germline values: CDR1 MGHRA, CDR2 YSYEKL. V was clipped by 3 bases and J by 5 bases, with 13 bases between them. This CDR3 is 14 amino acids long. The CDR3 DNA follows: TGCGCCAGCAGCCATCTTACTCGGGCTACTGAAGCTTTCTTT. Its translation: CASSHLTRATEAFF.

This clonotype has at least ten counts. J is TRBJ1-3 and V is TRBV6-5; D gene uncertain. Trimming stripped 2 bases from V and 1 base from J, with 3 bases between. Germline V lookup: CDR1 MNHEY, CDR2 SVGAGI. This CDR3 is built from 13 residues. The CDR3 is CASSYRSGNTIYF. DNA of the CDR3: TGTGCCAGCAGTTACCGGTCTGGAAACACCATATATTTT.

V and J are TRBV6-1 and TRBJ1-5, with D uncertain. Trimming removed 6 bases from V and 5 bases from J, with 14 bases in between. The germline V gene has CDR1 MNHNS and CDR2 SASEGT. The CDR3 runs to 14 residues. The CDR3 region has the DNA TGTGCCAGCAGCCCGATCAGTACCTATCAGCCCCAGCATTTT. Encoded protein: CASSPISTYQPQHF.

Ten or more counts support this clonotype. The genes are TRBV9 and TRBJ2-7; TRBD2 matches at 8 bases. Unmatched junction bases numbered 9, after V lost 4 bases and J lost 3 bases. The germline CDR1 and CDR2 sequences are SGDLS and YYNGEE. The CDR3 covers 15 residues. CDR3 sequence reads: CASSPQRETGYEQYF. The CDR3, as DNA: TGTGCCAGCAGCCCCCAGCGGGAGACAGGCTACGAGCAGTACTTC.

This CDR3 reads CASSRTGGGSYEQYF. Here the CDR3 DNA reads TGTGCCAGCAGCCGAACTGGGGGCGGCTCCTACGAGCAGTACTTC. The J gene is TRBJ2-7, the V gene TRBV14, with D possibly being TRBD1 (6 bases). In germline, CDR1 is SGHDN, CDR2 FVKESK. The germline V and J ends were trimmed by 4 bases and 0 bases, with 13 bases remaining between them. The CDR3 loop spans 15 amino acids.

The chain has TRBV24-1 and TRBJ2-5, with 11 bases aligning to TRBD2. Germline V gene lookup returns CDR1 KGHDR and CDR2 SFDVKD. The CDR3 has 18 residues. V trimming: 3 bases; J trimming: 3 bases; junction bases outside the gene matches: 11. CDR3 nucleotide sequence: TGTGCCACCAGTGATACTAGCGGGAGTTTAGGCGGAGAAGAGACCCAGTACTTC. This encodes CATSDTSGSLGGEETQYF.

This clonotype was recorded many times. The genes are TRBV12-3 or TRBV12-4 and TRBJ2-7, with D possibly matching TRBD1 (6 bases). The length of the CDR3 is 13 residues. Trimming shortened V by 5 bases and J by 12 bases, and 20 bases separated the two germline ends. The CDR3 here is CASSNRDIGVPYF. The CDR3 DNA follows: TGTGCCAGCAGTAACCGGGACATTGGAGTTCCGTACTTC.

CDR3 sequence reads: CAISSGAMNTEAFF. In DNA, the CDR3 is TGTGCCATCAGCTCAGGAGCGATGAACACTGAAGCTTTCTTT. The genes are TRBV10-3 and TRBJ1-1; D remains unclear. Looked up from germline, CDR1 is ENHRY and CDR2 is SYGVKD. Trimming took off 6 bases at V and 0 bases at J, with 11 bases between the two ends. This CDR3 has 14 amino acids.

Ten or more counts support this clonotype. This chain links TRBV14 with TRBJ1-1; no clear D gene. The CDR3 contains 13 residues. Germline V gene lookup returns CDR1 SGHDN and CDR2 FVKESK. Trimming cost V 2 bases and J 3 bases, with 7 bases left between them. The chain's CDR3 is CASSQFGDTEAFF. Here the CDR3 DNA reads TGTGCCAGCAGCCAATTTGGGGACACTGAAGCTTTCTTT.